The entry that follows covers one TCR beta chain sequence. Its antigen is currently not known. One base away there is no much larger clone; base qualities are not given. Library preparation employed the immunoSEQ multiplex PCR assay. The published analysis was carried out like this. A statistical classification framework was built to diagnose cytomegalovirus status from the catalog of TCR beta chain sequences. TCRdb's version of the immuneACCESS table is confined to in-frame rearrangements and falls short of the full clone set. An unresolved V gene accounts for under half of the shortfall where checked; the remainder is of unknown origin. From that table come the V and J calls and clone size; the DNA was used to work out D and trimming. This sample comprises 110,000 or so clones, approximately 94% of them detected only once. Jointly, the top ten make up roughly 0.66% of the sample. V is reduced by 4 bases and J by 4 bases, leaving a spacing of 10 bases between them. Inclusive of the bounding cysteine and phenylalanine, the CDR3 is 13 residues long. CDR3 DNA is the only sequence kept; it has 39 bases, read in frame from the first base. The germline V gene yields KGHSH for CDR1 and LQKENI for CDR2.

This record belongs to a study of cytomegalovirus exposure and HLA in healthy donors (dated by TCRdb to about 2017). Looking at the study overall: The roughly 650 repertoires of the first cohort and the approximately 110 validation repertoires were produced on the same platform, according to a later analysis. The study aimed to test whether cataloging public T cell receptors could reveal signatures of past pathogen exposure. Besides the first cohort of about 730 subjects, a separate validation cohort made up of 90 to 150 different subjects was used. The study combined high-throughput TCR immunosequencing, statistical association of individual TCRs with disease status, and machine learning to predict cytomegalovirus infection status.

Donors formed part of the validation cohort, which comprised about 130 subjects and was distinct from the first cohort of several hundred subjects. On the study overall, not on this receptor specifically: A few of the identified cytomegalovirus-associated TCR beta chains were confirmed in vitro to be specific for cytomegalovirus antigens. The classifier was reported to diagnose cytomegalovirus status with high specificity and sensitivity in both the original and validation cohorts. A later analysis found that TCRs clustered in the first cohort also tended to co-occur in the 120 validation repertoires, with 94% of cluster scores above 0. A total of 150 to 200 TCR beta chains were listed by the study as associated with cytomegalovirus. The authors suggested that the approach could potentially be generalized to other disease states and immunological phenotypes. A later analysis lacked HLA typing for the validation cohort, so it scored co-occurrence in that cohort across all 110 or so repertoires. Most TCR sequences were observed very rarely across donors, whereas some public TCRs were present in many individuals.

The sequenced sample was PBMCs. This receptor chain uses TRBV18 and TRBJ1-1, with the D gene not confidently named. The clonotype originates from a woman younger than 35 in good health and CMV-seronegative. Here the CDR3 is given as CASSQGRGTEAFF. The nucleotide sequence reads as follows: TGTGCCAGCTCACAGGGTCGGGGCACTGAAGCTTTCTTT.